The rows below give T cell receptor beta chains drawn from one sample of a study of T-cell memory formation after mild COVID-19. TCRdb analysed the 5' RACE reads with MiXCR anew, one entry per CDR3 protein. The sample holds around 370,000 distinct CDR3 sequences, over 20% seen once. Sequencing was carried out using PBMCs or a T cell subset sorted from them (not recorded which). All receptors derive from an adult woman who had mild COVID-19 (a few samples of this study predate the infection). Cell type and time point are not known. Each CDR3 is given with its conserved first and last residue. A D gene is named only where the DNA matches it firmly. The size of a clone is reported for some rows only, either as once, few or many, or as a class for expanded clones.

length | size | J | D | V | DNA | CDR3
15 | NA | TRBJ2-3 | TRBD2 | TRBV7-9 | TGTGCCAGCAGCCTTTCCGGGGGGTCATCAGATACGCAGTATTTT | CASSLSGGSSDTQYF
14 | few | TRBJ1-2 | TRBD1 | TRBV7-8 | TGTGCCAGCAGACCCGGGACAGGGACCTATGGCTACACCTTC | CASRPGTGTYGYTF
16 | few | TRBJ2-7 | TRBD2 | TRBV6-5 | TGTGCCAGCAGTTACTCCCAGCGGGAGGTCTCCTACGAGCAGTACTTC | CASSYSQREVSYEQYF
16 | NA | TRBJ2-3 | TRBD2 | TRBV10-3 | TGTGCCACAAGGACTAGCGGGGGGACCAGCACAGATACGCAGTATTTT | CATRTSGGTSTDTQYF
15 | few | TRBJ2-2 | TRBD1 | TRBV12-3/TRBV12-4 | TGTGCCAGCAGTCGACAGGGGGCCCCTCCCGGGGAGCTGTTTTTT | CASSRQGAPPGELFF
13 | few | TRBJ1-2 | NA | TRBV7-3 | TGTGCCAGCAGCGCTACAGGAAACTATGGCTACACCTTC | CASSATGNYGYTF
20 | few | TRBJ2-3 | TRBD2 | TRBV20-1 | TGCAGTGCTAGAGCCGTGCTAGCGGGAGGGACTTCACTGTACACAGATACGCAGTATTTT | CSARAVLAGGTSLYTDTQYF
9 | many | TRBJ2-1 | NA | TRBV12-3/TRBV12-4 | TGTGCCAGCAGTTTCCCTCTAGTCTTC | CASSFPLVF
17 | NA | TRBJ2-3 | NA | TRBV6-5 | TGTGCCAGCAGTTACACGAGGGAGGACCGATGGGTAGATACGCAGTATTTT | CASSYTREDRWVDTQYF
15 | few | TRBJ2-5 | NA | TRBV7-6 | TGTGCCAGCAGCTTAGATCGGTCGGTACAAGAGACCCAGTACTTC | CASSLDRSVQETQYF
13 | few | TRBJ2-1 | NA | TRBV29-1 | TGCAGCGGCGGGACAGCGACTTACAATGAGCAGTTCTTC | CSGGTATYNEQFF